These T cell receptor beta chains were read from a single sample in a study of control samples from healthy donors and cancer patients. Measured with immunoSEQ multiplex PCR; TCRdb has only the in-frame clones, and not every one. The sample records 150,000 to 200,000 clones, roughly 91% being singletons. The sample taken for sequencing was blood. The receptor source for this set is a woman in her 30s in good health. CDR3s include the opening cysteine and the closing phenylalanine or tryptophan. Fields, in order: J gene, V gene, CDR3 protein.

J gene: TRBJ2-1; V gene: TRBV18; CDR3 protein: CASSGQGVSNEQFF
J gene: TRBJ1-2; V gene: TRBV13; CDR3 protein: CASSLGQGFYTF
J gene: TRBJ1-1; V gene: TRBV12-3/TRBV12-4; CDR3 protein: CASSLLQGEAFF
J gene: TRBJ2-2; V gene: TRBV4-3; CDR3 protein: CASSQLQNTGELFF
J gene: TRBJ1-3; V gene: TRBV20-1; CDR3 protein: CSASSDDYSGNTIYF
J gene: TRBJ2-3; V gene: TRBV30; CDR3 protein: CAWSVPTSGSPDTQYF
J gene: TRBJ1-2; V gene: TRBV28; CDR3 protein: CASSLVGLGYGYTF
J gene: TRBJ2-7; V gene: TRBV28; CDR3 protein: CASSRAASGSYEQYF
J gene: TRBJ2-5; V gene: TRBV2; CDR3 protein: CASSSSSGGAETQYF
J gene: TRBJ2-1; V gene: TRBV19; CDR3 protein: CASSSRAGGSYNEQFF
J gene: TRBJ1-2; V gene: TRBV3-1/TRBV3-2; CDR3 protein: CASSQASTANYGYTF
J gene: TRBJ2-1; V gene: TRBV9; CDR3 protein: CASSPRPTSGGHNEQFF
J gene: TRBJ1-5; V gene: TRBV7-2; CDR3 protein: CASSLTGPQPQHF
J gene: TRBJ2-5; V gene: TRBV5-4; CDR3 protein: CASSAAGRSGETQYF
J gene: TRBJ2-3; V gene: TRBV15; CDR3 protein: CATSRGRGAGTDTQYF
J gene: TRBJ2-7; V gene: TRBV9; CDR3 protein: CASSLRDPPYEQYF
J gene: TRBJ2-7; V gene: TRBV11-3; CDR3 protein: CASSLDRGDEQYF
J gene: TRBJ1-5; V gene: TRBV19; CDR3 protein: CASSVQYSNQPQHF
J gene: TRBJ1-4; V gene: TRBV27; CDR3 protein: CASSSYGTGEKKLFF
J gene: TRBJ1-4; V gene: TRBV7-9; CDR3 protein: CASSTRTATNEKLFF
J gene: TRBJ2-5; V gene: TRBV6-2/TRBV6-3; CDR3 protein: CASSYPQETQYF
J gene: TRBJ1-3; V gene: TRBV5-8; CDR3 protein: CASSLGTGAGNTIYF
J gene: TRBJ1-6; V gene: TRBV15; CDR3 protein: CATSRDELGSSSYNSPLHF
J gene: TRBJ2-1; V gene: TRBV3-1/TRBV3-2; CDR3 protein: CASSQQGAHEQFF
J gene: TRBJ1-2; V gene: TRBV6-6; CDR3 protein: CASSTTGAGVNYGYTF
J gene: TRBJ1-2; V gene: TRBV29-1; CDR3 protein: CSVGQASNYGYTF
J gene: TRBJ1-1; V gene: TRBV7-9; CDR3 protein: CASSPGQGWTEAFF
J gene: TRBJ2-7; V gene: TRBV7-2; CDR3 protein: CASSLAGGTYEQYF
J gene: TRBJ1-1; V gene: TRBV5-1; CDR3 protein: CASSYRQGNTEAFF
J gene: TRBJ2-7; V gene: TRBV6-4; CDR3 protein: CASSDGGSSNEQYF
J gene: TRBJ1-6; V gene: TRBV27; CDR3 protein: CASSQVGRNSPLHF
J gene: TRBJ2-1; V gene: TRBV12-3/TRBV12-4; CDR3 protein: CASSLSYEQFF
J gene: TRBJ1-5; V gene: TRBV19; CDR3 protein: CASSMRTGHQPQHF
J gene: TRBJ2-1; V gene: TRBV15; CDR3 protein: CATSRDFLVHEQFF
J gene: TRBJ2-7; V gene: TRBV19; CDR3 protein: CASSILGTGLYEQYF
J gene: TRBJ1-2; V gene: TRBV24-1; CDR3 protein: CATRDRAYGYTF
J gene: TRBJ2-1; V gene: TRBV9; CDR3 protein: CASSVGLANYNEQFF
J gene: TRBJ2-1; V gene: TRBV29-1; CDR3 protein: CSVDRGRINEQFF
J gene: TRBJ2-1; V gene: TRBV29-1; CDR3 protein: CSTLRGEQFF
J gene: TRBJ1-3; V gene: TRBV5-4; CDR3 protein: CASSLAGGSGNTIYF
J gene: TRBJ2-6; V gene: TRBV7-8; CDR3 protein: CASSLAGSGANVLTF
J gene: TRBJ2-5; V gene: TRBV6-5; CDR3 protein: CASRPDWAGTQYF
J gene: TRBJ2-7; V gene: TRBV10-1; CDR3 protein: CASELRDKRTYEQYF
J gene: TRBJ2-6; V gene: TRBV7-3; CDR3 protein: CASSFGTGVGANVLTF
J gene: TRBJ2-3; V gene: TRBV9; CDR3 protein: CASSVASADTQYF
J gene: TRBJ2-1; V gene: TRBV4-1; CDR3 protein: CASSQFRTGVNEQFF
J gene: TRBJ1-2; V gene: TRBV27; CDR3 protein: CASRTGGRYGYTF
J gene: TRBJ2-1; V gene: TRBV19; CDR3 protein: CASSIVGGAPYNEQFF
J gene: TRBJ1-6; V gene: TRBV10-1; CDR3 protein: CASRDPHNSPLHF
J gene: TRBJ2-2; V gene: TRBV28; CDR3 protein: CASSLQGANTGELFF
J gene: TRBJ2-3; V gene: TRBV5-1; CDR3 protein: CASSRTDTQYF
J gene: TRBJ1-4; V gene: TRBV5-1; CDR3 protein: CASSQNRGATNEKLFF
J gene: TRBJ2-5; V gene: TRBV11-2; CDR3 protein: CASSALAGGEETQYF
J gene: TRBJ2-2; V gene: TRBV7-9; CDR3 protein: CASRVTGDTGELFF
J gene: TRBJ2-1; V gene: TRBV9; CDR3 protein: CASSVGAGAYNEQFF